This T cell receptor beta chain was recovered during a study of T cell changes during pregnancy in multiple sclerosis. The junction had 2 bases not matched to a gene; V was cut back by 6 bases and J by 2 bases. Per germline, CDR1 MDHEN and CDR2 SYDVKM. This CDR3 is built from 15 residues. Sequencing was performed with immunoSEQ multiplex PCR; in TCRdb, only in-frame clones are kept and a portion is missing. The table has just over 40,000 clones, over 80% seen once. Sequencing was performed on peripheral blood, taken in the first trimester of pregnancy. The TCR sequence derives from a female donor in good health, enrolled as a control in a pregnancy study. The genes are TRBV28 and TRBJ2-1; 12 bases are shared with TRBD2. The CDR3 loop is CASSTSGRPYNEQFF. The CDR3 region has the DNA TGTGCCAGCAGCACTAGCGGGAGGCCCTACAATGAGCAGTTCTTC.